The 10 T cell receptor beta chains below come from one sample, sequenced in a study of memory CD4+ T cells and cytomegalovirus serostatus. The sort gate was single viable CD3+CD4+CD8-CD45RO+ cells for memory CD4+ T cells. Clones were sequenced by immunoSEQ multiplex PCR, and TCRdb holds only the in-frame ones, with some missing. The sample includes 40,000 to 45,000 clones, 76% of them seen just once. Sequenced input: memory CD4+ T cells from blood. Receptors originate from an adult in good health and CMV-seronegative.

The genes are TRBV7-8 and TRBJ1-2; the D gene is possibly TRBD1 (5 bases). V lost 5 bases to trimming and J lost 4 bases, with 11 bases between them. In germline, CDR1 is SGHVS, CDR2 FQNEAQ. The CDR3 has 13 residues. CDR3 region: CASSQGRVYGYTF. The CDR3 nucleotides read TGTGCCAGCAGCCAGGGACGAGTCTATGGCTACACCTTC. Using reference TRBV7-8 and TRBJ1-2 for the parts outside the CDR3, the full variable domain is GAGVSQSPRYKVAKRGQDVALRCDPISGHVSLFWYQQALGQGPEFLTYFQNEAQLDKSGLPSDRFFAERPEGSVSTLKIQRTQQEDSAVYLCASSQGRVYGYTFGSGTRLTVV.

This rearrangement joins TRBV5-6 to TRBJ2-2; 7 nucleotides agree with TRBD2. This CDR3 contains 15 residues. The germline gives CDR1 SGHDT, CDR2 YYEEEE. Trimming removed 0 bases from V and 6 bases from J; junction bases left unmatched: 5. CDR3 amino acids: CASSLAPSGPGELFF. In nucleotides, the CDR3 is TGTGCCAGCAGCTTGGCGCCTAGCGGTCCCGGGGAGCTGTTTTTT.

The V and J genes are TRBV11-3 and TRBJ2-3; D gene uncertain. Trimming stripped 3 bases from V and 5 bases from J, with 6 bases between. The length of the CDR3 is 12 residues. The germline V gene has CDR1 SGHNT and CDR2 YENEEA. The CDR3 nucleotides are TGTGCCAGCAGCTTTGATTTAGATACGCAGTATTTT. Translated, it gives CASSFDLDTQYF.

This chain uses TRBV28 with TRBJ1-2; TRBD1 is a possible D gene (6 bases). Germline V lookup: CDR1 MDHEN, CDR2 SYDVKM. The CDR3 sequence is 15 residues long. Trimming removed 3 bases at V and 4 bases at J, with 15 bases between. CDR3 region: CASSFVTGNSYGYTF. Here the CDR3 DNA reads TGTGCCAGCAGTTTTGTCACAGGGAATAGCTATGGCTACACCTTC.

The V gene is TRBV2, the J gene TRBJ2-5; 10 bases fit TRBD2. With 4 bases clipped from V and 7 bases from J, the junction kept 3 bases outside the gene matches. Germline V lookup: CDR1 SNHLY, CDR2 FYNNEI. The CDR3 is made up of 13 amino acids. The DNA of the CDR3 is TGTGCCAGCAGTGGAAGCGGGAGGGGGACCCAGTACTTC. Translating it yields CASSGSGRGTQYF. Variable domain in full (rest from reference TRBV2 and TRBJ2-5): EPEVTQTPSHQVTQMGQEVILRCVPISNHLYFYWYRQILGQKVEFLVSFYNNEISEKSEIFDDQFSVERPDGSNFTLKIRSTKLEDSAMYFCASSGSGRGTQYFGPGTRLLVL.

CDR3 coding DNA: TGTGCCAGCAGCAAGTGGACAGAGAACACTGAAGCTTTCTTT. It specifies CASSKWTENTEAFF. This chain uses TRBV7-6 with TRBJ1-1, with a weak D call TRBD1 (6 bases). Germline-derived CDR1 and CDR2 are SGHVS and FNYEAQ. CDR3 length: 14 residues. The ends were cut back, 5 bases at V and 1 base at J, with 11 bases in the middle.

This chain joins TRBV2 and TRBJ1-5, with a weak D call TRBD1 (5 bases). CDR3 length equals 14 residues. V lost 8 bases and J lost 3, with 14 bases in between. The germline CDR1 and CDR2 sequences are SNHLY and FYNNEI. CDR3 loop: CASAGTANNQPQHF. In DNA form, the CDR3 reads TGTGCCAGCGCCGGGACCGCGAACAATCAGCCCCAGCATTTT. Together with reference TRBV2 and TRBJ1-5, the CDR3 gives the full variable domain: EPEVTQTPSHQVTQMGQEVILRCVPISNHLYFYWYRQILGQKVEFLVSFYNNEISEKSEIFDDQFSVERPDGSNFTLKIRSTKLEDSAMYFCASAGTANNQPQHFGDGTRLSIL.

The chain joins TRBV27 to TRBJ2-2; D perhaps matches TRBD2 (6 bases). Germline V gives CDR1 MNHEY, CDR2 SMNVEV (reference sequence). The ends were cut back, 2 bases at V and 0 bases at J, with 10 bases in the middle. The CDR3 is 16 amino acids. The CDR3, as DNA: TGTGCCAGCAGTTTACTAGCGCACCCGAACACCGGGGAGCTGTTTTTT. This encodes CASSLLAHPNTGELFF.

The chain has TRBV5-6 and TRBJ1-1; D possibly corresponds to TRBD1 (6 bases). The germline V and J ends were trimmed by 5 bases and 2 bases, with 16 bases remaining between them. CDR3 length: 15 amino acids. The germline V gene encodes CDR1 SGHDT and CDR2 YYEEEE. CDR3: CASRSDSGHNTEAFF. The CDR3, as DNA: TGTGCCAGCAGGTCGGATTCGGGACACAACACTGAAGCTTTCTTT.

V gene TRBV5-1 combines with J gene TRBJ2-7; 9 bases match TRBD1. The CDR3 totals 14 residues. CDR1 and CDR2 from the germline V gene are SGHRS and YFSETQ. V lost 4 bases, J lost 6 bases, and 8 bases stayed unmatched. CDR3 protein: CASSLKQGASEQYF. The DNA of the CDR3 is TGCGCCAGCAGCCTTAAACAGGGGGCGAGCGAGCAGTACTTC.